The present T cell receptor beta chain was sequenced within a study of cytomegalovirus exposure and HLA in healthy donors. Background on the study: Early released data comprised around 79 million unique TCRs from HLA-typed donors.

In regard to this clone: What it binds is unknown.

A multiplex PCR was run with 60 Vbeta primers and 13 Jbeta primers. Original methodology: Later reanalysis found 80 million or so unique TCR beta chains, approximately 11 million of them shared. Only in-frame clones appear in the TCRdb table, and some are missing; sequencing was by immunoSEQ multiplex PCR. V and J calls and clone size are as listed in that table; D and trimming were resolved from the DNA. This table holds about 150,000 clones, around 80% found once. This CDR3 is 14 amino acids long. Looked up from germline, CDR1 is SQVTM and CDR2 is ANQGSEA. Losses at the gene ends were 7 bases for V and 4 bases for J; bases not matched to a gene: 10. The study's findings and limits: Per a prior analysis, the majority of TCR beta V segments were productive roughly 87% or roughly 30% of the time.

The receptor comes from a boy aged 2-15 years in good health and CMV-seronegative. This chain uses TRBV29-1 with TRBJ1-3, with TRBD1 matching over 7 bases. Sequencing was done on a sample of PBMCs. CDR3 in amino acids: CSAHRGGSGNTIYF. The DNA of the CDR3 is TGCAGCGCCCACAGAGGGGGCTCAGGAAACACCATATATTTT.